The 28 T cell receptor beta chains below all came from one sample that was sequenced in a study of human T cells and chemical hapten exposure. A single record per CDR3 protein comes from TCRdb applying MiXCR to the RACE reads. The data contain tens of thousands of distinct CDR3 sequences, 10% to 13% of them seen just once; the ten biggest clones take up 27%. The time point here: pre-sensitization, week 0. The treatment was: therapeutic diphenylcyclopropenone sensitization with weekly scalp DPC. The template was total RNA from unfractionated whole blood. The sequencing here drew on whole blood, taken in connection with sensitization to the hapten diphenylcyclopropenone (DPC). The source of these receptors is a man aged 50 to 60 with alopecia areata. Some clones in this sample may be carry-over from other donors' samples.

CDR3 sequence (DNA): TGTGCCAGCAGTATCTTTAGGGACGAGCAGTACTTC. It encodes CASSIFRDEQYF. The V gene is TRBV12-3 or TRBV12-4, the J gene TRBJ2-7; D is unresolved. The V end was cut by 5 bases, the J end by 5 bases, with 10 bases between. There are 12 residues in the CDR3.

This clonotype was seen a few times. The chain recombines TRBV3-1 with TRBJ2-3; possible D gene TRBD2, 5 bases. Germline CDR1 is LGHDT and CDR2 is YNNKEL (reference sequence). Trimming removed 0 bases from V and 6 bases from J, with 13 bases in between. The CDR3 runs to 15 residues. CDR3 in amino acids: CASSQEVWERDTQYF. The CDR3 coding sequence is TGTGCCAGCAGCCAAGAGGTATGGGAGCGGGATACGCAGTATTTT.

This chain joins TRBV4-1 and TRBJ1-5; a possible D gene is TRBD1 (6 bases). From germline, CDR1 is MGHRA and CDR2 YSYEKL. The length of the CDR3 is 18 residues. Trimming cost V 1 base and J 6 bases, with 22 bases left between them. The CDR3 DNA follows: TGCGCCAGCAGCCAAGTTGAGGGTCCATCGGGGGGCGTTCAGCCCCAGCATTTT. Residues: CASSQVEGPSGGVQPQHF.

In this sample, this clonotype turned up many times. This chain links TRBV29-1 with TRBJ2-1, with 14 bases aligning to TRBD2. Germline lookup yields CDR1 SQVTM and CDR2 ANQGSEA. J lost 1 base, V lost 6 bases, and 11 bases had no gene match. The CDR3 is 18 amino acids. The CDR3 protein is CSVGWTSGRTPSYNEQFF. The DNA of the CDR3 is TGCAGCGTGGGCTGGACTAGCGGGAGGACCCCTTCCTACAATGAGCAGTTCTTC.

In this sample, this clonotype turned up many times. This sequence joins TRBV20-1 and TRBJ1-1, with a tentative D call TRBD1 (5 bases). The CDR3 length is 14 residues. Germline CDR1 reads DFQATT; CDR2 reads SNEGSKA (reference sequence). CDR3 DNA sequence: TGCAGCATCATCCGGGGGGTCCGGGACACTGAAGCTTTCTTT. This codes for CSIIRGVRDTEAFF.

This sequence joins TRBV20-1 and TRBJ1-1; D unclear. This CDR3 has 10 amino acids. Trimming cost V 2 bases and J 5 bases, with 3 bases left between them. Germline CDR1 and CDR2: DFQATT and SNEGSKA (reference sequence). CDR3 protein: CSARRTEAFF. In nucleotides, the CDR3 is TGCAGTGCTAGACGGACTGAAGCTTTCTTT.

This sequence joins TRBV7-2 and TRBJ2-1, with D unresolved. The V end was cut by 3 bases, the J end by 4 bases, with 13 bases between. The CDR3 has 15 amino acids. CDR1 and CDR2 (germline): SGHTA, FQGNSA. The CDR3 here is CASSLGRAQYNEQFF. The CDR3, as DNA: TGTGCCAGCAGCTTGGGTAGGGCCCAGTACAATGAGCAGTTCTTC.

The chain links TRBV6-4 to TRBJ1-1; D unclear. The CDR3 runs 13 residues. Germline-derived CDR1 and CDR2 are MRHNA and SNTAGT. Trimming left V 4 bases short and J 5 bases short, with 11 bases between. The CDR3 region is CASSVDGRTEAFF. For the CDR3, the DNA is TGTGCCAGCAGTGTCGACGGGAGGACTGAAGCTTTCTTT.

This clonotype has a count of ten or more. The V gene is TRBV6-5, the J gene TRBJ2-7; 7 bases map to TRBD1. After removal of 6 bases from V and 5 bases from J, the junction contained 10 bases not matched to a gene. CDR3 length: 14 amino acids. Per the germline V gene, CDR1 is MNHEY and CDR2 is SVGAGI. The CDR3 bases are TGTGCCAGCAGGAACGAGGGGGCGTTGAACGAGCAGTACTTC. It yields the protein CASRNEGALNEQYF.

This clonotype was seen ten or more times. The V gene is TRBV18, the J gene TRBJ2-7; TRBD1 matches at 8 bases. Trimming at V came to 3 bases and at J to 4 bases, leaving 8 bases not matched to a gene. Germline CDR1 and CDR2: KGHSH and LQKENI. The CDR3 runs 15 residues. The CDR3 region has the DNA TGTGCCAGCTCACCGGAAGGACAGGGTCGGTACGAGCAGTACTTC. Amino acids: CASSPEGQGRYEQYF.

This clonotype has just a few counts. The chain combines TRBV11-3 with TRBJ2-3; D remains unclear. Germline-derived CDR1 and CDR2 are SGHNT and YENEEA. V gave up 6 bases and J gave up 0 bases, with 7 bases separating them. The CDR3 runs 13 residues. Here the CDR3 DNA reads TGTGCCAGCAGTACCGGGAGCACAGATACGCAGTATTTT. This encodes CASSTGSTDTQYF.

Ten or more counts support this clonotype. The V gene is TRBV7-9, the J gene TRBJ1-2; 9 bases map to TRBD1. The V gene end was trimmed by 4 bases and the J gene end by 8 bases; junction bases not matched to a gene: 17. The germline V gene encodes CDR1 SEHNR and CDR2 FQNEAQ (reference sequence). The CDR3 totals 17 residues. The CDR3 DNA reads as TGTGCCAGCAGCTCGAACAGGGACAGGGACTACCCCTGGGGCTACACCTTC. Translation gives CASSSNRDRDYPWGYTF.

To note about this clonotype: A much larger clone sits a single nucleotide away, making a read error possible. The CDR3 reads CASSLDTSGSYEQYF. Here the CDR3 DNA reads TGTGCCAGCAGCCTGGATACTAGCGGGTCCTACGAGCAGTACTTC. This sequence joins TRBV7-2 and TRBJ2-7, with 9 bases identical to TRBD2. The CDR3 consists of 15 residues. V dropped 5 bases and J dropped 1; count of bases not matched to a gene: 6. The germline V gene encodes CDR1 SGHTA and CDR2 FQGNSA.

This clonotype was seen many times. The chain links TRBV11-2 to TRBJ2-1, with TRBD2 identical over 10 bases. Germline assignment: CDR1 SGHAT and CDR2 FQNNGV. The CDR3 length is 13 residues. The V segment lost 5 bases and the J segment 9 bases; nucleotides outside the gene matches: 4. DNA for the CDR3: TGTGCCAGCAGCCCCGGGACTAGCGTTGAGCAGTTCTTC. Protein sequence: CASSPGTSVEQFF. Filled out from reference TRBV11-2 and TRBJ2-1, the complete variable domain reads EAGVAQSPRYKIIEKRQSVAFWCNPISGHATLYWYQQILGQGPKLLIQFQNNGVVDDSQLPKDRFSAERLKGVDSTLKIQPAKLEDSAVYLCASSPGTSVEQFFGPGTRLTVL.

This clonotype was counted only a few times. The rearrangement links TRBV9 to TRBJ2-3; D gene unclear. V was trimmed by 3 bases and J by 0 bases, leaving 5 bases between them. Germline CDR1 reads SGDLS; CDR2 reads YYNGEE. The CDR3 extends over 13 amino acids. The CDR3 DNA sequence: TGTGCCAGCAGCGCCCCTAGCACAGATACGCAGTATTTT. It specifies CASSAPSTDTQYF.

This clonotype was observed at least ten times. The gene calls are TRBV5-1 and TRBJ2-3, with D possibly matching TRBD2 (5 bases). The CDR3 runs to 13 residues. Trimming pared 4 bases from V and 6 bases from J, leaving 12 bases between. Per the germline V gene, CDR1 is SGHRS and CDR2 is YFSETQ. DNA for the CDR3: TGCGCCAGCAGCAACGGACTGGAGGATACGCAGTATTTT. Its translation is CASSNGLEDTQYF.

This clonotype was observed many times. V is TRBV20-1 and J is TRBJ2-1; D is unresolved. Trimming cost V 7 bases and J 5 bases, with 6 bases left between them. The CDR3 length is 10 residues. Germline V gene data show CDR1 as DFQATT and CDR2 as SNEGSKA (reference sequence). In DNA, the CDR3 is TGCAGTGTGAGTAACAATGAGCAGTTCTTC. It specifies CSVSNNEQFF.

This clonotype turned up a few times. The CDR3 protein is CASSPTGAEETQYF. CDR3 nucleotides: TGTGCCAGCAGCCCAACGGGGGCAGAAGAGACCCAGTACTTC. The J gene is TRBJ2-5, the V gene TRBV11-3; D may be TRBD1 or TRBD2 (6 bases each). Germline V CDR1 and CDR2: SGHNT, YENEEA. The CDR3 has 14 amino acids. The ends were cut back, 5 bases at V and 3 bases at J, with 13 bases in the middle.

In its sample, this clonotype was seen a few times. This chain uses TRBV5-1 with TRBJ2-1, with a tentative D call TRBD2 (5 bases). With 6 bases removed from V and 15 bases from J, the gap between germline ends came to 22 bases. Germline V gene data show CDR1 as SGHRS and CDR2 as YFSETQ. The CDR3 extends over 13 amino acids. In nucleotides, the CDR3 is TGCGCCAGCATGGATATTAAGTCGAGGCGGGTGTTCTTC. Protein sequence: CASMDIKSRRVFF.

The rearrangement links TRBV28 to TRBJ1-6; a weak D match, TRBD1 (5 bases). The CDR3 sequence is 13 residues long. CDR1 MDHEN and CDR2 SYDVKM come from the germline V gene. V dropped 8 bases and J dropped 7 bases, with 12 bases sitting between them. CDR3 nucleotide sequence: TGTGCCAGCGCGGGACTCCAGAATTCACCCCTCCACTTT. Its protein product is CASAGLQNSPLHF.

The table lists this clonotype with many counts. The V and J genes are TRBV18 and TRBJ2-3; TRBD1 might be the D (5 bases). The V and J ends lost 4 bases and 4 bases respectively, with 12 bases between them. The CDR3 has 14 amino acids. CDR1 KGHSH and CDR2 LQKENI come from the germline V gene. CDR3 DNA sequence: TGTGCCAGCTCACAGGGGATGGAACCAGATACGCAGTATTTT. Amino acids: CASSQGMEPDTQYF. The full variable domain, completed using reference TRBV18 and TRBJ2-3, is NAGVMQNPRHLVRRRGQEARLRCSPMKGHSHVYWYRQLPEEGLKFMVYLQKENIIDESGMPKERFSAEFPKEGPSILRIQQVVRGDSAAYFCASSQGMEPDTQYFGPGTRLTVL.

The chain employs TRBV20-1 and TRBJ2-1; the D is unclear. CDR1 and CDR2 from the germline V gene are DFQATT and SNEGSKA (reference sequence). Trimming stripped 6 bases from V and 4 bases from J, with 10 bases between. The CDR3 has 12 amino acids. This chain's CDR3 is CSAGNLYNEQFF. The CDR3 coding sequence is TGCAGTGCAGGGAACCTATACAATGAGCAGTTCTTC.

V and J are TRBV28 and TRBJ2-5, with 9 nucleotides matching TRBD2. V lost 5 bases to trimming and J lost 2 bases; unmatched junction nucleotides: 6. CDR1 is MDHEN, CDR2 SYDVKM, per germline. The CDR3 runs 15 residues. CDR3 in amino acids: CASSQAGGEQETQYF. CDR3 sequence (DNA): TGTGCCAGCAGTCAGGCGGGAGGGGAGCAAGAGACCCAGTACTTC.

In its sample, this clonotype was seen many times. The chain joins TRBV6-6 to TRBJ2-1, with TRBD2 as a possible D gene (5 bases). Trimming removed 7 bases at V and 6 bases at J, with 19 bases between. The CDR3 spans 15 residues. Germline V gives CDR1 MNHNY, CDR2 SVGAGI (reference sequence). In DNA form, the CDR3 reads TGTGCCAGCAACAACGATAGGAGGATCGGCAATGAGCAGTTCTTC. It is translated as CASNNDRRIGNEQFF.

The chain joins TRBV27 to TRBJ1-6; the D is unclear. Germline V CDR1 and CDR2: MNHEY, SMNVEV (reference sequence). The CDR3 spans 13 residues. Trimming took 2 bases from V and 11 from J, leaving 10 bases between them. CDR3 in amino acids: CASSLEGRAPLHF. CDR3 nucleotides: TGTGCCAGCAGTTTAGAGGGCAGAGCACCCCTCCACTTT.

Worth noting for this clonotype: This may be a read error, as it is one base from a much larger clone. The CDR3 nucleotides read TGCAGCGTTTTAGGGGGACAGGGGGCAGATGAGCAGTTCTTC. This gives the protein CSVLGGQGADEQFF. The chain joins TRBV29-1 to TRBJ2-1; 12 positions match TRBD1. The trim removed 5 bases at V and 8 bases at J, leaving 7 bases unmatched. The germline CDR1 and CDR2 sequences are SQVTM and ANQGSEA. This CDR3 has 14 amino acids.

This clonotype was counted at least ten times. The chain employs TRBV19 and TRBJ1-5, with 8 bases that match TRBD1. J was trimmed by 3 bases and V by 7 bases; bases with no gene match: 5. Per the germline V gene, CDR1 is LNHDA and CDR2 is SQIVND (reference sequence). The CDR3 runs 14 residues. The CDR3 bases are TGTGCCAGTATCGAGACAGGGGACAATCAGCCCCAGCATTTT. The encoded protein is CASIETGDNQPQHF.

The chain combines TRBV4-2 with TRBJ2-1, with TRBD2 identical over 12 bases. Germline lookup yields CDR1 LGHNA and CDR2 YNFKEQ. The V segment lost 2 bases and the J segment 3 bases; nucleotides outside the gene matches: 2. The CDR3 loop spans 16 amino acids. The CDR3 region is CASSQSTSGGYNEQFF. As DNA, the CDR3 is TGTGCCAGCAGCCAATCGACTAGCGGGGGCTACAATGAGCAGTTCTTC.